The source of this T cell receptor (beta chain) is a study of blood T cell repertoires in COVID-19. Libraries were prepared by immunoSEQ multiplex PCR; TCRdb keeps only in-frame clonotypes and omits some of them. Of roughly 41,000 clones listed, roughly 91% are singletons. Germline CDR1 reads SGHDN; CDR2 reads FVKESK. This CDR3 is built from 16 residues. Trimming removed 0 bases from V and 6 bases from J, with 17 bases in between. This clonotype was sampled from a human donor in a cohort sampled during active COVID-19. The chain carries TRBV14 and TRBJ1-2, with D possibly matching TRBD1 (5 bases). Sequenced input: peripheral blood. The CDR3 reads CASSQDLGGKLNGYTF. In nucleotides, the CDR3 is TGTGCCAGCAGCCAAGATCTGGGGGGGAAGCTAAATGGCTACACCTTC.